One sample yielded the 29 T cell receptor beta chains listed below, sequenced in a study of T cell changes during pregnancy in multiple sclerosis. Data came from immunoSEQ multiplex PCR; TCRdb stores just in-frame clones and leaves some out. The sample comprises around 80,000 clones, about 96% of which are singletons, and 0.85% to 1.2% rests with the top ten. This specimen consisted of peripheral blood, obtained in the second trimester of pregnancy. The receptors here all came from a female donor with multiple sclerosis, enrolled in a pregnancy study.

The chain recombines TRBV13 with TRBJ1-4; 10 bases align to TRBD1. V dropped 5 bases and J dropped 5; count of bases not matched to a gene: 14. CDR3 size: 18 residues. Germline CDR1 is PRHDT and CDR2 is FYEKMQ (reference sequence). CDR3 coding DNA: TGTGCCAGCAGCCCCTCACCGGGACAGGGGTTTAGGAATGAAAAACTGTTTTTT. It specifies CASSPSPGQGFRNEKLFF.

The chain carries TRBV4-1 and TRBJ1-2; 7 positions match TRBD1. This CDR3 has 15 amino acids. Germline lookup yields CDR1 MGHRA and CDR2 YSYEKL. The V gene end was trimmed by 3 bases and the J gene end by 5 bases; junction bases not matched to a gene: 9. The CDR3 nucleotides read TGCGCCAGCAGCCACGCCAGGGGGGCAGTTTATGGCTACACCTTC. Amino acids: CASSHARGAVYGYTF.

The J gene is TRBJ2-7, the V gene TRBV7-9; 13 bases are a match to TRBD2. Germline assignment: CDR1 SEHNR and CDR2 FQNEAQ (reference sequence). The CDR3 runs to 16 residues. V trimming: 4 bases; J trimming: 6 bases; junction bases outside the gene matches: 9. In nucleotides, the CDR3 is TGTGCCAGCAGCTCCCACAGGACTAGCGGGAGCGGCGAGCAGTACTTC. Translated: CASSSHRTSGSGEQYF. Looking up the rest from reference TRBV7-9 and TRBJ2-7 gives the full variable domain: DTGVSQNPRHKITKRGQNVTFRCDPISEHNRLYWYRQTLGQGPEFLTYFQNEAQLEKSRLLSDRFSAERPKGSFSTLEIQRTEQGDSAMYLCASSSHRTSGSGEQYFGPGTRLTVT.

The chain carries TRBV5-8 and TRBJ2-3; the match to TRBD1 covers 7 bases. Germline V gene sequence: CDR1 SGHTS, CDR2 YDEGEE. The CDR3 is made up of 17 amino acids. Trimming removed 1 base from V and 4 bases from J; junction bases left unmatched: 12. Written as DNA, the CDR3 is TGTGCCAGCAGCTTGAGGGGACGACAGGGCAGGTCAGATACGCAGTATTTT. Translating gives CASSLRGRQGRSDTQYF.

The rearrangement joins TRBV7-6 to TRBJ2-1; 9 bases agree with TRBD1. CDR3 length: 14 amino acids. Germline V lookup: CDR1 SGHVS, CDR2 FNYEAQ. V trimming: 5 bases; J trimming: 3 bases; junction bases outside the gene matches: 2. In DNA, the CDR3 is TGTGCCAGCAGCCCGGGACAGGGCTACAATGAGCAGTTCTTC. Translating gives CASSPGQGYNEQFF.

CDR3 in DNA: TGTGCCAGCAGAGGACAGGGGGTTTTATACGAGCAGTACTTC. It encodes CASRGQGVLYEQYF. V usage is TRBV6-6 and J usage is TRBJ2-7, with 10 bases identical to TRBD1. This CDR3 contains 14 residues. V lost 6 bases, J lost 4 bases, and 6 bases stayed unmatched. Germline CDR1 MNHNY, CDR2 SVGAGI (reference sequence).

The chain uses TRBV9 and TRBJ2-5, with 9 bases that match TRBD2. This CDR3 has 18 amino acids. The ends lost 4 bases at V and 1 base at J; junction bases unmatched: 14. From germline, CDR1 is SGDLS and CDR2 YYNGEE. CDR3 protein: CASSPGGAGGPTQETQYF. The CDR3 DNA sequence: TGTGCCAGCAGCCCCGGGGGAGCGGGAGGACCTACCCAAGAGACCCAGTACTTC.

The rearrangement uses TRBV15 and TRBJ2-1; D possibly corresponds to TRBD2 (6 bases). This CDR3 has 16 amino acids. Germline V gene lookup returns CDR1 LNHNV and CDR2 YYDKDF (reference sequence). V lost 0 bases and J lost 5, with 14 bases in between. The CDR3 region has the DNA TGTGCCACCAGCAGAGAACGTAGCGGAGCGGACAATGAGCAGTTCTTC. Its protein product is CATSRERSGADNEQFF.

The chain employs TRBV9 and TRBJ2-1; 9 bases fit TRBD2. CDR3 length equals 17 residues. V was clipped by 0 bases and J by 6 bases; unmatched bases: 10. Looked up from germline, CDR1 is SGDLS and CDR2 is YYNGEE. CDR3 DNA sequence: TGTGCCAGCAGCGTAGAAGGGGCTACTAGCGGGCCCAATGAGCAGTTCTTC. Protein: CASSVEGATSGPNEQFF.

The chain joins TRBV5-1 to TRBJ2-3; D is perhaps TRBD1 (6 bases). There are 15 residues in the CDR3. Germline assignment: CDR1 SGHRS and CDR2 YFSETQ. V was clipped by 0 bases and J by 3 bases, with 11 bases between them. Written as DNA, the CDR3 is TGCGCCAGCAGCTTGGTTGGGCAGGGGACAGATACGCAGTATTTT. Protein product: CASSLVGQGTDTQYF. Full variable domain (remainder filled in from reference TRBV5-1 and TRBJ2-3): KAGVTQTPRYLIKTRGQQVTLSCSPISGHRSVSWYQQTPGQGLQFLFEYFSETQRNKGNFPGRFSGRQFSNSRSEMNVSTLELGDSALYLCASSLVGQGTDTQYFGPGTRLTVL.

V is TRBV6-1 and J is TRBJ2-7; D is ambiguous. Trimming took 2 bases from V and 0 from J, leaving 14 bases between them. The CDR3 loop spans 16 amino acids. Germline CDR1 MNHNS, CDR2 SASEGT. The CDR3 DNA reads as TGTGCCAGCAGTGAACAGGTCCCCCAGAGCTCCTACGAGCAGTACTTC. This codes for CASSEQVPQSSYEQYF.

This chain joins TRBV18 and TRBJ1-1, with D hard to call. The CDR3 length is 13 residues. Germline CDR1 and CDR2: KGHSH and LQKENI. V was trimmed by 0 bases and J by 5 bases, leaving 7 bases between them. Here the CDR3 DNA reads TGTGCCAGCTCACCACCGAGTCGGACTGAAGCTTTCTTT. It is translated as CASSPPSRTEAFF.

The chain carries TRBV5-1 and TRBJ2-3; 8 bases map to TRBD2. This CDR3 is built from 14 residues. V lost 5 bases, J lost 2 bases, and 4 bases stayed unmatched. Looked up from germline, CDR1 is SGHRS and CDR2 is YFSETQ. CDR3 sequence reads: CASRSGSITDTQYF. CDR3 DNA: TGCGCCAGCAGAAGCGGGAGTATCACAGATACGCAGTATTTT.

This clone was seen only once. The CDR3 DNA follows: TGTGCCAGCAGTGAAAAGCGGGAGAACATTCAGTACTTC. Translated, it gives CASSEKRENIQYF. The chain has TRBV2 and TRBJ2-4, with TRBD2 matching 8 bases. The CDR3 runs to 13 residues. Unmatched junction bases numbered 1, after V lost 2 bases and J lost 7 bases. Germline V gives CDR1 SNHLY, CDR2 FYNNEI.

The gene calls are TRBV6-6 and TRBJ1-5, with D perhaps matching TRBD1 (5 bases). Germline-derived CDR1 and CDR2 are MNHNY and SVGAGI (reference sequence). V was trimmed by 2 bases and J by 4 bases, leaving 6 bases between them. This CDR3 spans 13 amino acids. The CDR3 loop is CASSYGGNQPQHF. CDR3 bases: TGTGCCAGCAGTTACGGGGGGAATCAGCCCCAGCATTTT.

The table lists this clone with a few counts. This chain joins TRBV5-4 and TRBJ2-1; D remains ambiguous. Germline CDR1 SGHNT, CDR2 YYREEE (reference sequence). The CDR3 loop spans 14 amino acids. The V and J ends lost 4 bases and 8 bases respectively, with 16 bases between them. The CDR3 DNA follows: TGTGCCAGCAGCCTAATACCGCTAGTTCATGAGCAGTTCTTC. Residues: CASSLIPLVHEQFF.

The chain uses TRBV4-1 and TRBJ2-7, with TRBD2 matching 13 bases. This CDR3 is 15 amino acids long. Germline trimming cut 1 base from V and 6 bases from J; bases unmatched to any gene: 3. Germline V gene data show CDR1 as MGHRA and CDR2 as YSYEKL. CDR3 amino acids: CASSQVLAGGGEQYF. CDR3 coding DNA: TGCGCCAGCAGCCAAGTACTAGCGGGAGGGGGCGAGCAGTACTTC.

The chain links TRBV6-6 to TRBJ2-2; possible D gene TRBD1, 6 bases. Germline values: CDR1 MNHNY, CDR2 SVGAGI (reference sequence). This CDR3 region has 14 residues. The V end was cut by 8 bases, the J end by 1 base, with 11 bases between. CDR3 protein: CASLRGENTGELFF. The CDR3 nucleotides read TGTGCCAGCCTCAGGGGAGAGAACACCGGGGAGCTGTTTTTT.

This chain's CDR3 is CASSFGGVGDTQYF. CDR3 coding DNA: TGCGCCAGCAGCTTCGGAGGGGTGGGAGATACGCAGTATTTT. This chain joins TRBV5-1 and TRBJ2-3; TRBD2 might be the D (6 bases). This CDR3 has 14 residues. Germline V gene data show CDR1 as SGHRS and CDR2 as YFSETQ. Trimming stripped 2 bases from V and 5 bases from J, with 12 bases between.

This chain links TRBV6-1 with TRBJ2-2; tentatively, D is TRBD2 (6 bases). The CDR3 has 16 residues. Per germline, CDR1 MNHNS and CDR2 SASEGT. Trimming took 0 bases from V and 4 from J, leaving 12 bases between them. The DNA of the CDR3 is TGTGCCAGCAGTGAAGCGGCGGCGGGATCCACCGGGGAGCTGTTTTTT. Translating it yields CASSEAAAGSTGELFF.

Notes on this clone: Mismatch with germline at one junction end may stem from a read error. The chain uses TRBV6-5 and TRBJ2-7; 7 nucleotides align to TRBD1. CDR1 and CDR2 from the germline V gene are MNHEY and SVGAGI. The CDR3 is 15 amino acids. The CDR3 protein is CASSQLGTVSDEQYF. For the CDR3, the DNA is TGTGCCAGCAGTCAACTCGGGACAGTCTCCGACGAGCAGTACTTC.

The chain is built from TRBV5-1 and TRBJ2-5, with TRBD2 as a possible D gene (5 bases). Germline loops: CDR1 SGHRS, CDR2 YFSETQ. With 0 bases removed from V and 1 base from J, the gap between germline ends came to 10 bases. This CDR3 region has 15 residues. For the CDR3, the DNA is TGCGCCAGCAGCTTGGGAGTCGGAGGCCAAGAGACCCAGTACTTC. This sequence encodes CASSLGVGGQETQYF.

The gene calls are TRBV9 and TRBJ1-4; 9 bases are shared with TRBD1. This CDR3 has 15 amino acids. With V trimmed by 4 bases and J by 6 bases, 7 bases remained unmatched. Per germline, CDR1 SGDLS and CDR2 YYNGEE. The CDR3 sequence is CASSPEDRGDEKLFF. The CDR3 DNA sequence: TGTGCCAGCAGCCCGGAGGACAGGGGCGATGAAAAACTGTTTTTT.

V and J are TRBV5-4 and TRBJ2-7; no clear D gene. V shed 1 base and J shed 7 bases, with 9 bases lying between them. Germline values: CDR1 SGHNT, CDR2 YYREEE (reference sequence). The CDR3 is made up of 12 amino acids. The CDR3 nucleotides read TGTGCCAGCAGCTTGCCTCTCGGGGAGCAGTACTTC. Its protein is CASSLPLGEQYF.

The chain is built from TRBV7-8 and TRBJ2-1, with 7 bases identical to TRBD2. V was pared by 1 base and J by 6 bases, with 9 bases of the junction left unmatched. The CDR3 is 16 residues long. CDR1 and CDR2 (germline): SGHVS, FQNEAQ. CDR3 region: CASSLVEGGLSNEQFF. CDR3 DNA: TGTGCCAGCAGCTTAGTGGAGGGAGGGCTAAGCAATGAGCAGTTCTTC.

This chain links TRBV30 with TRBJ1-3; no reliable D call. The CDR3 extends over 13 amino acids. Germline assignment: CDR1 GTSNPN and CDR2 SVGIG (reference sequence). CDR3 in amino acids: CAQGLGTGNTIYF. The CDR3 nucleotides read TGTGCTCAAGGACTGGGGACTGGAAACACCATATATTTT.

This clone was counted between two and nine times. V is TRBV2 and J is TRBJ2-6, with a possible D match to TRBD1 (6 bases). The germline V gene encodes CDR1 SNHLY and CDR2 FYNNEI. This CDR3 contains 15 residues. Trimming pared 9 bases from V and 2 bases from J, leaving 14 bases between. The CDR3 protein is CASSSQGTGANVLTF. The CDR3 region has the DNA TGTGCCAGTAGCTCACAGGGAACTGGGGCCAACGTCCTGACTTTC.

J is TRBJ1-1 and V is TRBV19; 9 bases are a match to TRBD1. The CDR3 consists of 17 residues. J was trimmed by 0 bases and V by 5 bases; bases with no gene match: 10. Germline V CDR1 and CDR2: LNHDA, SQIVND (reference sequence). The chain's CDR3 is CASSPRGQGNMNTEAFF. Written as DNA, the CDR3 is TGTGCCAGTAGTCCCAGGGGACAGGGAAACATGAACACTGAAGCTTTCTTT.

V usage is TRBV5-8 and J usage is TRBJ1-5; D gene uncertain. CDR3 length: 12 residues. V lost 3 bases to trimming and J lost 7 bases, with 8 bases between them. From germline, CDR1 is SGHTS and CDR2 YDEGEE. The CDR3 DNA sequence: TGTGCCAGCAGCTCGCCTAGACAGCCCCAGCATTTT. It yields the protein CASSSPRQPQHF.